This TCR beta chain derives from a study of OX40 agonist ivuxolimab in advanced cancers. Turning to the study itself: From about 23 to 85 years was the age range, with a mean of approximately 58 years, and nearly 85% were male.

The V end lost 0 bases, the J end lost 5 bases, and 15 bases lay between the germline ends. Germline assignment: CDR1 SGHKS and CDR2 YYEKEE (reference sequence). CDR3 length equals 15 residues. This clone was detected once. Repertoires were generated with immunoSEQ multiplex PCR, while TCRdb's copy carries only in-frame clones and drops some. Here the sample spans around 80,000 clones, roughly 89% being singletons. With autoimmune disease history or systemic immunosuppression, patients were excluded. This rearrangement joins TRBV5-5 to TRBJ2-7, with no clear D. This receptor was taken from an adult with an advanced solid tumor such as melanoma, head and neck, liver or kidney cancer. This material consisted of CD4+ or CD8+ T cells sorted from blood, taken in a trial of the OX40 agonist ivuxolimab. DNA of the CDR3: TGTGCCAGCAGCTTGGGAGCGAGACAAACGGACGAGCAGTACTTC. Translated: CASSLGARQTDEQYF.